In its sample, the clone carrying this TCR beta chain was seen many times. Noted time point: newly diagnosed GD, antithyroid drugs for less than 3 months. Extracted PBMC RNA gave rise to the TCR library. Construction of the TCR beta libraries employed iRepertoire HTBI primers in conjunction with Arm-PCR of CDR3 regions. TCRdb redid the calling of the multiplex PCR reads with MiXCR, one entry per CDR3 protein. The table includes roughly 420,000 distinct CDR3 sequences, over 15% detected once. The entry originates in a study of regulatory T cells in long-lasting Graves disease. The V gene lost 2 bases and the J gene lost 10 bases, with 20 bases spanning the gap. The CDR3 sequence is 15 residues long. From germline, CDR1 is MDHEN and CDR2 SYDVKM. Another study also made use of these data, one on T cells in Graves' hyperthyroidism and ophthalmopathy. That source reports: The study left out patients who had uncontrolled infection, other autoimmune disease, pregnancy or lactation.

J is TRBJ1-1 and V is TRBV28, with D possibly matching TRBD1 (6 bases). The source of this sequence is a woman in her late teens or twenties with Graves disease. The sample here was peripheral blood mononuclear cells (PBMCs), taken at new diagnosis, from a patient treated with antithyroid drugs. The CDR3 protein is CASSLISGRGGGAFF. CDR3 sequence (DNA): TGTGCCAGCAGTTTAATCTCGGGGAGGGGGGGTGGAGCTTTCTTT.